Below are 10 T cell receptor beta chains sequenced from a single sample in a study of T cells in women clearing cervical HPV infection. The repertoire was sequenced with immunoSEQ multiplex PCR; TCRdb's copy has only in-frame clones and lacks some. The sample data list about 20,000 clones. The specimen sequenced was blood buffy coat. These receptors were obtained from a woman between 18 and 69 years old with a cervical HPV16 infection that either progressed to CIN3+ or cleared (not recorded which).

About this clone: Read data end 3 residues before the CDR3 end; the end is taken from the germline J gene. J is TRBJ2-3 and V is TRBV20-1; tentatively, D is TRBD2 (7 bases). Germline V lookup: CDR1 DFQATT, CDR2 SNEGSKA (reference sequence). The V end lost 6 bases, the J end lost 6 bases, and 19 bases lay between the germline ends. This CDR3 is 14 amino acids long. The DNA read from the CDR3 is TGCAGTGCCACGATCCTGGGGGGGCGGGATACG. It codes for CSATILGGRDT. The CDR3 in its entirety is CSATILGGRDTQYF.

Concerning this clone: The CDR3 end is not reached by the read, which stops 3 residues before it; the germline J gene fills it in. This chain joins TRBV7-3 and TRBJ1-1, with TRBD1 as a possible D gene (6 bases). V dropped 8 bases and J dropped 5 bases, with 18 bases sitting between them. The CDR3 loop spans 14 amino acids. Germline V gene lookup returns CDR1 SGHTA and CDR2 FQGTGA. The CDR3 DNA, read in part, is TGTGCCAGCGGCAAGGGGCCCCAGGGGACTGAA. Translating it yields CASGKGPQGTE. The full CDR3 protein is CASGKGPQGTEAFF.

In regard to this clone: The CDR3 end falls 3 residues outside the read, so it is completed with the germline J gene. The chain links TRBV7-9 to TRBJ2-3, with unresolved D. The V end lost 4 bases, the J end lost 0 bases, and 8 bases lay between the germline ends. CDR1 and CDR2 (germline): SEHNR, FQNEAQ (reference sequence). The CDR3 is made up of 14 amino acids. CDR3: CASSWASSTDTQYF. The covered CDR3 bases are TGTGCCAGCAGCTGGGCCAGTAGCACAGATACG.

The CDR3: CASGNRGLTGELFF. The CDR3 DNA, read in part, is TGTGCCAGCGGGAACAGGGGGTTGACCGGGGAG. The rearrangement uses TRBV7-9 and TRBJ2-2; the match to TRBD1 covers 8 bases. The CDR3 goes on 3 residues after the read ends, and that part is filled in from the germline J gene. This CDR3 spans 14 amino acids. After removal of 8 bases from V and 5 bases from J, the junction contained 7 bases not matched to a gene. Germline CDR1 SEHNR, CDR2 FQNEAQ (reference sequence). The full variable domain, with the rest looked up from reference TRBV7-9 and TRBJ2-2, is DTGVSQNPRHKITKRGQNVTFRCDPISEHNRLYWYRQTLGQGPEFLTYFQNEAQLEKSRLLSDRFSAERPKGSFSTLEIQRTEQGDSAMYLCASGNRGLTGELFFGEGSRLTVL.

As concerns this clone: The read ends 3 residues shy of where the CDR3 ends; the end is completed using the germline J gene. V gene TRBV2 combines with J gene TRBJ2-2; possibly TRBD1 for D (5 bases). The CDR3 contains 13 residues. V lost 9 bases and J lost 6, with 14 bases in between. The germline gives CDR1 SNHLY, CDR2 FYNNEI. CDR3 residues: CARTVSRAGELFF. Partial CDR3 DNA: TGTGCCAGAACCGTCAGCAGGGCCGGGGAG.

To note about this clone: The read ends 3 residues shy of where the CDR3 ends; the end is completed using the germline J gene. This chain links TRBV16 with TRBJ2-7, with D possibly matching TRBD1 (7 bases). Trimming left V 3 bases short and J 0 bases short, with 24 bases between. This CDR3 comprises 19 residues. Germline V lookup: CDR1 KGHSY, CDR2 FQNENV. This CDR3 is CASSQRRGPTRRTSYEQYF. Incomplete CDR3 DNA: TGTGCCAGCAGCCAGCGGAGGGGGCCGACAAGGCGAACCTCCTACGAG.

As concerns this clone: The sequenced fragment ends 3 residues before the CDR3 boundary, so the rest is inferred from the germline J gene. The V gene is TRBV2, the J gene TRBJ2-7, with D possibly being TRBD1 or TRBD2 (6 bases each). The CDR3 sequence is 14 residues long. Per germline, CDR1 SNHLY and CDR2 FYNNEI. The germline V and J ends were trimmed by 8 bases and 6 bases, with 20 bases remaining between them. The DNA read from the CDR3 is TGTGCCAGCGGTAGAGAGACAGGAGGGTCCGAG. As protein: CASGRETGGSE. The whole CDR3 region reads CASGRETGGSEQYF.

Note on this clone: Read data end 3 residues before the CDR3 end; the end is taken from the germline J gene. V is TRBV11-3 and J is TRBJ2-3; 11 nucleotides match TRBD1. Germline V CDR1 and CDR2: SGHNT, YENEEA. V dropped 4 bases and J dropped 6; count of bases not matched to a gene: 6. The CDR3 contains 15 residues. The chain's CDR3 is CASSWGGDRGDTQYF. The DNA read from the CDR3 is TGTGCCAGCAGCTGGGGCGGGGACAGGGGGGATACG.

Concerning this clone itself: The read halts 3 residues ahead of the CDR3 end, with the missing end drawn from the germline J gene. The J gene is TRBJ2-3, the V gene TRBV2, with TRBD2 matching 13 bases. The CDR3 runs to 16 residues. CDR1 SNHLY and CDR2 FYNNEI come from the germline V gene. The ends lost 4 bases at V and 1 base at J; junction bases unmatched: 2. This chain's CDR3 is CASSGTSGGGTDTQYF. The part of the CDR3 DNA that was read is TGTGCCAGCAGTGGTACTAGCGGGGGGGGCACAGATACG.

To note about this clone: From the germline J gene comes the end of the CDR3, since the read stops 3 residues before it. The rearrangement joins TRBV11-3 to TRBJ1-1; 7 nucleotides line up with TRBD1. Germline V gene sequence: CDR1 SGHNT, CDR2 YENEEA. Trimming at V came to 4 bases and at J to 1 base, leaving 3 bases not matched to a gene. The CDR3 runs 14 residues. The CDR3 bases that were read are TGTGCCAGCAGCTACGACAGGGAGAACACTGAA. The encoded protein is CASSYDRENTE. Given in full, the CDR3 is CASSYDRENTEAFF.